A single sample gave rise to the 14 T cell receptor beta chains below, sequenced in a study of T cell changes during pregnancy in multiple sclerosis. TCRdb's copy holds only in-frame clones and misses some; the assay was immunoSEQ multiplex PCR. The repertoire consists of fewer than 85,000 clones, with approximately 91% occurring once and the leading ten covering 1.5% to 2%. The specimen was peripheral blood, collected before pregnancy. The receptors stem from a female donor with multiple sclerosis, enrolled in a pregnancy study.

This clone is a singleton in its sample. This CDR3 is CASVGGTGELFF. In DNA form, the CDR3 reads TGTGCCAGCGTCGGGGGGACCGGGGAGCTGTTTTTT. The chain has TRBV2 and TRBJ2-2; 7 nucleotides line up with TRBD2. V dropped 8 bases and J dropped 5; count of bases not matched to a gene: 2. The germline CDR1 and CDR2 sequences are SNHLY and FYNNEI. There are 12 residues in the CDR3.

This rearrangement joins TRBV28 to TRBJ2-5, with D possibly being TRBD1 (6 bases). Germline values: CDR1 MDHEN, CDR2 SYDVKM. The V end was cut by 1 base, the J end by 5 bases, with 11 bases between. This CDR3 comprises 14 residues. CDR3 sequence: CASSLYRERETQYF. DNA of the CDR3: TGTGCCAGCAGTTTATACAGGGAACGGGAGACCCAGTACTTC.

This clone has more than one count but fewer than ten. The germline gene is not matched at one end of the junction; a read error may be the cause. This chain joins TRBV12-5 and TRBJ2-1, with unresolved D. CDR3 length: 8 residues. Germline CDR1 LGHNT, CDR2 FRNRAP. The CDR3 sequence: CASGPQVF. For the CDR3, the DNA is TGTGCTAGTGGACCTCAGGTCTTC.

The V call is TRBV13, the J call TRBJ1-1, with a possible D match to TRBD1 (5 bases). Deletions cut 0 bases from V and 4 bases from J, with 12 bases between. Germline loops: CDR1 PRHDT, CDR2 FYEKMQ (reference sequence). The CDR3 extends over 15 amino acids. The CDR3 DNA is TGTGCCAGCAGCTTAGGGGGTGGGAGGGGCACTGAAGCTTTCTTT. Translated, it gives CASSLGGGRGTEAFF.

The chain joins TRBV5-1 to TRBJ2-1; D is uncertain. This CDR3 has 13 residues. Germline V lookup: CDR1 SGHRS, CDR2 YFSETQ. V was pared by 4 bases and J by 5 bases, with 10 bases between. CDR3 amino acids: CASSPVTDNEQFF. For the CDR3, the DNA is TGCGCCAGCAGCCCCGTTACGGACAATGAGCAGTTCTTC.

The gene calls are TRBV4-2 and TRBJ2-7, with 7 bases matching TRBD2. The CDR3 sequence is 15 residues long. Germline V gene data show CDR1 as LGHNA and CDR2 as YNFKEQ. V was pared by 0 bases and J by 0 bases, with 2 bases of the junction left unmatched. CDR3 DNA sequence: TGTGCCAGCAGCCAAGAGCGGGGGAGCTCCTACGAGCAGTACTTC. Amino acid sequence: CASSQERGSSYEQYF.

This clone was recorded only once. V gene TRBV28 combines with J gene TRBJ2-3, with 15 bases aligning to TRBD2. Germline V gives CDR1 MDHEN, CDR2 SYDVKM. CDR3 length: 19 residues. V was clipped by 6 bases and J by 2 bases; unmatched bases: 12. In nucleotides, the CDR3 is TGTGCCAGCAGCCCCGCGGGACTAGCGGGGGGATTGAACACAGATACGCAGTATTTT. Encoded protein: CASSPAGLAGGLNTDTQYF.

This clone appeared a single time. The chain carries TRBV6-1 and TRBJ2-1, with D tentatively TRBD2 (5 bases). Germline lookup yields CDR1 MNHNS and CDR2 SASEGT. The CDR3 is made up of 10 amino acids. The V end was cut by 8 bases, the J end by 10 bases, with 9 bases between. CDR3 DNA: TGTGCCAGCGGGAGAAACGAGCAGTTCTTC. Its protein product is CASGRNEQFF.

This clone was counted a single time. The genes are TRBV6-6 and TRBJ1-1, with a weak D call TRBD1 (5 bases). There are 13 residues in the CDR3. From germline, CDR1 is MNHNY and CDR2 SVGAGI (reference sequence). Trimming took 1 base from V and 11 from J, leaving 14 bases between them. The CDR3 loop is CASSYLDILRAFF. In nucleotides, the CDR3 is TGTGCCAGCAGTTACTTGGACATACTGAGGGCTTTCTTT.

The V call is TRBV10-1, the J call TRBJ1-2; no clear D gene. The germline V gene has CDR1 WNHNN and CDR2 SYGVQD (reference sequence). This CDR3 spans 13 amino acids. V was shortened by 6 bases and J by 4 bases, with 12 bases between the two germline ends. The CDR3 DNA follows: TGCGCCAGCAGCCCTGGGGAGAGCTATGGCTACACCTTC. This sequence encodes CASSPGESYGYTF.

V and J are TRBV7-9 and TRBJ1-2; 8 nucleotides line up with TRBD1. The junction had 7 bases not matched to a gene; V was cut back by 5 bases and J by 14 bases. Germline assignment: CDR1 SEHNR and CDR2 FQNEAQ (reference sequence). CDR3 length: 11 residues. The CDR3 DNA is TGTGCCAGCAGCACGGACAGGGTGGAGACCTTC. Translation: CASSTDRVETF.

This sequence joins TRBV10-2 and TRBJ2-4; D possibly corresponds to TRBD2 (5 bases). The CDR3 runs to 13 residues. Trimming took off 6 bases at V and 6 bases at J, with 12 bases between the two ends. In germline, CDR1 is WSHSY, CDR2 SAAADI. Here the CDR3 DNA reads TGCGCCAGCAGGGACTCCTCGGGAAACATTCAGTACTTC. Amino acid sequence: CASRDSSGNIQYF.

This chain connects TRBV7-9 to TRBJ2-1; 7 nucleotides line up with TRBD1. V was clipped by 3 bases and J by 1 base; unmatched bases: 3. The germline CDR1 and CDR2 sequences are SEHNR and FQNEAQ (reference sequence). The CDR3 runs to 15 residues. CDR3 in amino acids: CASSFTGVSYNEQFF. In DNA, the CDR3 is TGTGCCAGCAGCTTTACAGGGGTGTCCTACAATGAGCAGTTCTTC. Full variable domain (remainder filled in from reference TRBV7-9 and TRBJ2-1): DTGVSQNPRHKITKRGQNVTFRCDPISEHNRLYWYRQTLGQGPEFLTYFQNEAQLEKSRLLSDRFSAERPKGSFSTLEIQRTEQGDSAMYLCASSFTGVSYNEQFFGPGTRLTVL.

The chain employs TRBV6-6 and TRBJ2-5; perhaps TRBD1 as D (6 bases). Gene TRBJ2-7 matches the end of the DNA better, so the J call may be wrong. CDR3 length: 15 amino acids. CDR1 MNHNY and CDR2 SVGAGI come from the germline V gene (reference sequence). CDR3 protein: CASSYSGHRGYEQYF. The CDR3 DNA reads as TGTGCCAGCAGTTACTCGGGACACCGCGGGTACGAGCAGTACTTC.